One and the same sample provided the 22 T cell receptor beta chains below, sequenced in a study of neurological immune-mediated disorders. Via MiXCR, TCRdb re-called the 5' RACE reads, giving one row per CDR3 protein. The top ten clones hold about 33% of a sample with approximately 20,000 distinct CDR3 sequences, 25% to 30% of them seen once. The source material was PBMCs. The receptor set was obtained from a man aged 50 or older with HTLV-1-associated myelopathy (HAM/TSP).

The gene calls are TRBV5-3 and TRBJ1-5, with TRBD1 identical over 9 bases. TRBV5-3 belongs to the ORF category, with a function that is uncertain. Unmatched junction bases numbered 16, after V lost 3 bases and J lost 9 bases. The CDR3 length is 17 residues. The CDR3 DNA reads TGTGCCAGAAGCTACCCGAACCGGGACAGGGAGCTGAGGCCCCAGCATTTT. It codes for CARSYPNRDRELRPQHF.

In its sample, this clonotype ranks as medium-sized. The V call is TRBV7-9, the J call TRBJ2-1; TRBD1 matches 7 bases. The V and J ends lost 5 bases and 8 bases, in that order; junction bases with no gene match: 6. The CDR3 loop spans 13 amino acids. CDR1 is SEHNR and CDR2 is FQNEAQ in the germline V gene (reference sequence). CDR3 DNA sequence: TGTGCCAGCAGCCCAGACAGGGAACATGAGCAGTTCTTC. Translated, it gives CASSPDREHEQFF.

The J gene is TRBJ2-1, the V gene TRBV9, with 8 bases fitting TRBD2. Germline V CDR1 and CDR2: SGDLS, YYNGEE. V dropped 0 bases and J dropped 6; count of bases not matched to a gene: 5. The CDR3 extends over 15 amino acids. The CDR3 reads CASSVGASGPNEQFF. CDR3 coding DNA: TGTGCCAGCAGCGTAGGAGCTAGCGGGCCCAATGAGCAGTTCTTC. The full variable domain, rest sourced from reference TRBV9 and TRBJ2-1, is DSGVTQTPKHLITATGQRVTLRCSPRSGDLSVYWYQQSLDQGLQFLIQYYNGEERAKGNILERFSAQQFPDLHSELNLSSLELGDSALYFCASSVGASGPNEQFFGPGTRLTVL.

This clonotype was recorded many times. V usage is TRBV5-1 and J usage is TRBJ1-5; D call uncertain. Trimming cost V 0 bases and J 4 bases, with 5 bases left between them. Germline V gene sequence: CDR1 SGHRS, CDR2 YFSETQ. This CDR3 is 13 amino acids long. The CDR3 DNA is TGCGCCAGCAGCTTGGACGGTAATCAGCCCCAGCATTTT. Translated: CASSLDGNQPQHF.

CDR3: CASSGPGNTIYF. For the CDR3, the DNA is TGTGCCAGTAGTGGCCCTGGAAACACCATATATTTT. J is TRBJ1-3 and V is TRBV19; no clear D gene. The V and J ends lost 5 bases and 2 bases respectively, with 4 bases between them. The CDR3 contains 12 residues. Germline CDR1 and CDR2: LNHDA and SQIVND (reference sequence). Together with reference TRBV19 and TRBJ1-3, the CDR3 gives the full variable domain: DGGITQSPKYLFRKEGQNVTLSCEQNLNHDAMYWYRQDPGQGLRLIYYSQIVNDFQKGDIAEGYSVSREKKESFPLTVTSAQKNPTAFYLCASSGPGNTIYFGEGSWLTVV.

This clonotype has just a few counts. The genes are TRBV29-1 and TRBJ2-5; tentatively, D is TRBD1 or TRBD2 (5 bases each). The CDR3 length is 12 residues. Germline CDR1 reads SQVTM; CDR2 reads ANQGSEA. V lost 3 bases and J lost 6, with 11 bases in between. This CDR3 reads CSVEAPGQTQYF. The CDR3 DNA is TGCAGCGTTGAGGCCCCGGGGCAGACCCAGTACTTC. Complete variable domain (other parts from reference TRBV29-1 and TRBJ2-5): SAVISQKPSRDICQRGTSLTIQCQVDSQVTMMFWYRQQPGQSLTLIATANQGSEATYESGFVIDKFPISRPNLTFSTLTVSNMSPEDSSIYLCSVEAPGQTQYFGPGTRLLVL.

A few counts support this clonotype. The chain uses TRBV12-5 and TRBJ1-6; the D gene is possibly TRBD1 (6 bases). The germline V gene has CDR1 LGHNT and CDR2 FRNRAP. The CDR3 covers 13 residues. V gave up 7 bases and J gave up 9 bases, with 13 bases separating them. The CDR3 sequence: CASVSGDGSPLHF. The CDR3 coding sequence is TGTGCTAGTGTCTCAGGGGATGGTTCACCCCTCCACTTT.

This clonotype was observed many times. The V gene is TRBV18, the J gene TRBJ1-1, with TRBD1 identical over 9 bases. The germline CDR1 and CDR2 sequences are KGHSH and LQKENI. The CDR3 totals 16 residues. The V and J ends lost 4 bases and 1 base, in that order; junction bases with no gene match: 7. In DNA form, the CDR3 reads TGTGCCAGCTCACTTGGACAGGGGTGGGGGAACACTGAAGCTTTCTTT. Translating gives CASSLGQGWGNTEAFF.

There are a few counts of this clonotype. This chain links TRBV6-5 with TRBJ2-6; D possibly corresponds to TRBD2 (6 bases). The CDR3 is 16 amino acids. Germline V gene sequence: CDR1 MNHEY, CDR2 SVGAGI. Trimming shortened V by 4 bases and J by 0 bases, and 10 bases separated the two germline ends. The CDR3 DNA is TGTGCCAGCAGTTTACTAGCCCACTCTGGGGCCAACGTCCTGACTTTC. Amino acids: CASSLLAHSGANVLTF.

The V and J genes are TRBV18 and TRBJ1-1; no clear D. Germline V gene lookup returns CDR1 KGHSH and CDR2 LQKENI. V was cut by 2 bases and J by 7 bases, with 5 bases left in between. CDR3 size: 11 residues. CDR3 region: CASSPGVEAFF. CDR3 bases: TGTGCCAGCTCACCAGGGGTTGAAGCTTTCTTT.

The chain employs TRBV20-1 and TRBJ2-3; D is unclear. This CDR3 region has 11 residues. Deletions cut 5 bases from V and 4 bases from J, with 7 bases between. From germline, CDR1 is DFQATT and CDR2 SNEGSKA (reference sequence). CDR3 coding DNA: TGCAGTGCTGACCGGGCAGATACGCAGTATTTT. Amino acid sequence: CSADRADTQYF.

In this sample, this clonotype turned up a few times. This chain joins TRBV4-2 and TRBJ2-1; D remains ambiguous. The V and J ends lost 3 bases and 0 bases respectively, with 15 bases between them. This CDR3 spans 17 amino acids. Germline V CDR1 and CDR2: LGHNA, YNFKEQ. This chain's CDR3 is CASSQALGPSSYNEQFF. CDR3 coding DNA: TGTGCCAGCAGCCAGGCCCTAGGACCGAGCTCCTACAATGAGCAGTTCTTC.

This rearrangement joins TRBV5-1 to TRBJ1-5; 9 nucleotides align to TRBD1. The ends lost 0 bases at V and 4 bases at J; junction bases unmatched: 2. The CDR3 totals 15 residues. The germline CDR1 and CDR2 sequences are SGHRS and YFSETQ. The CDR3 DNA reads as TGCGCCAGCAGCTTGGGGACAGGGGCAAATCAGCCCCAGCATTTT. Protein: CASSLGTGANQPQHF.

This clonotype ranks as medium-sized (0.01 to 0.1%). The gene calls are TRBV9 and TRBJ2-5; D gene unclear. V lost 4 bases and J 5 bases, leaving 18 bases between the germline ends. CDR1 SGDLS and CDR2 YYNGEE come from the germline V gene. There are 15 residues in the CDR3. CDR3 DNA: TGTGCCAGCAGCCCTTCGCTCCGGGCCGGGGAGACCCAGTACTTC. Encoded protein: CASSPSLRAGETQYF.

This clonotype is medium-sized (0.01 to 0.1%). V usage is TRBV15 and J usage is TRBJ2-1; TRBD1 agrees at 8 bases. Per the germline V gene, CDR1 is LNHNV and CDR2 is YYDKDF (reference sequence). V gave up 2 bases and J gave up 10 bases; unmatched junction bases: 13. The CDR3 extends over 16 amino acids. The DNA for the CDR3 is TGTGCCACCAGCAGATCCACCGCCGGGACAGGTCTAGAGCAGTTCTTC. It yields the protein CATSRSTAGTGLEQFF.

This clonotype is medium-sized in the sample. CDR3 sequence reads: CSARVSTGHNEQFF. The CDR3, as DNA: TGCAGTGCTAGAGTCTCTACGGGCCACAATGAGCAGTTCTTC. The chain couples TRBV20-1 to TRBJ2-1; no clear D. Germline V gene lookup returns CDR1 DFQATT and CDR2 SNEGSKA (reference sequence). CDR3 length equals 14 residues. The V gene lost 1 base and the J gene lost 5 bases, with 12 bases spanning the gap.

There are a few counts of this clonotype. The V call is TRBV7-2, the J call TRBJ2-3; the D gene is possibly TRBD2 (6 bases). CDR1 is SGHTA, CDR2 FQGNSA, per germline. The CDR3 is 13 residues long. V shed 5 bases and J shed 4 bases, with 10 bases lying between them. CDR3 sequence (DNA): TGTGCCAGCAGCCAAGAGCGGGCAGATACGCAGTATTTT. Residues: CASSQERADTQYF.

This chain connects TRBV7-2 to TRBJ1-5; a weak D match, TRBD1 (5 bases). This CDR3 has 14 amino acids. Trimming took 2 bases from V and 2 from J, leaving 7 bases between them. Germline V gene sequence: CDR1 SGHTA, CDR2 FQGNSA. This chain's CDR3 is CASSLSGGNQPQHF. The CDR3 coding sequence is TGTGCCAGCAGCTTATCGGGGGGCAATCAGCCCCAGCATTTT.

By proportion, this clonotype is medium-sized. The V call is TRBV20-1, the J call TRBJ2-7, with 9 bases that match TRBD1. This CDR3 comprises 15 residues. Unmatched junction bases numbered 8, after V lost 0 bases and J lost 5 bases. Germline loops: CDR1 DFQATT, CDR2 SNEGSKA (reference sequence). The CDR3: CSAREIGRTGDEQYF. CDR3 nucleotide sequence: TGCAGTGCTAGAGAAATTGGGAGGACAGGGGACGAGCAGTACTTC.

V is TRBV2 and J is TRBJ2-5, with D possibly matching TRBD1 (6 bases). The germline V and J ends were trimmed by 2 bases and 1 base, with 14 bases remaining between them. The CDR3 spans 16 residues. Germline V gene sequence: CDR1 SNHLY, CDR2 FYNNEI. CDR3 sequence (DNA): TGTGCCAGCAGTGAAAATCGGTTAGGGGGCCAAGAGACCCAGTACTTC. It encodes CASSENRLGGQETQYF.

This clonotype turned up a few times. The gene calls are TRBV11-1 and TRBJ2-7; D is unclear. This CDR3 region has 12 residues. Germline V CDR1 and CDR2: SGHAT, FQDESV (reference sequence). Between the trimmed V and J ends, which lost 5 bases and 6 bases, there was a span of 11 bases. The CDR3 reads CASSNHGSEQYF. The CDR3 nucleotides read TGTGCCAGCAGCAACCACGGGTCCGAGCAGTACTTC.

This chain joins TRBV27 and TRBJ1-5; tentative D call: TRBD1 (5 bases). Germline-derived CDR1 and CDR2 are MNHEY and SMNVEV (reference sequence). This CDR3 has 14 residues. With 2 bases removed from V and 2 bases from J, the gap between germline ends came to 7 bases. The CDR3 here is CASSLGDGNQPQHF. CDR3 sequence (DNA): TGTGCCAGCAGTTTAGGGGACGGCAATCAGCCCCAGCATTTT.